This TCR beta chain came from a study of post-analysis software for immune sequencing data. The TCR beta cDNA libraries contained unique molecular identifiers. One entry per CDR3 protein, called by TCRdb with MiXCR from the PCR reads. The table includes over 700,000 distinct CDR3 sequences, 25% to 30% detected once. This clonotype was obtained from a girl between 5 and 17 years old with multiple sclerosis. The sequenced material came from blood.

CDR3 nucleotide sequence: TGTGCCAGCAGTCGCCTTGGGGACAGGGCGGGAGCTTTCTTT. Translation gives CASSRLGDRAGAFF. J is TRBJ1-1 and V is TRBV6-6, with 9 bases identical to TRBD1. The CDR3 runs 14 residues. The germline V gene encodes CDR1 MNHNY and CDR2 SVGAGI (reference sequence). V dropped 5 bases and J dropped 10; count of bases not matched to a gene: 11.